This passage covers 9 T cell receptor beta chains from one sample sequenced in a study of T cell changes during pregnancy in multiple sclerosis. Sequenced by immunoSEQ multiplex PCR; TCRdb stores in-frame clones only, minus some. The repertoire holds some 30,000 clones, with just over 90% as singletons. This sample comprised CD8+ T cells from peripheral blood mononuclear cells, obtained in the second trimester of pregnancy. The receptor source for this set is a female donor with multiple sclerosis, enrolled in a pregnancy study.

This CDR3 is CASSFHVSNQPQHF. CDR3 nucleotide sequence: TGTGCCAGCAGTTTCCATGTTAGCAATCAGCCCCAGCATTTT. This chain joins TRBV28 and TRBJ1-5; D is unresolved. The CDR3 covers 14 residues. The V and J ends lost 3 bases and 0 bases respectively, with 6 bases between them. Germline V gene data show CDR1 as MDHEN and CDR2 as SYDVKM.

This chain connects TRBV5-5 to TRBJ2-5; no firm D call. The CDR3 has 15 amino acids. The V end was cut by 1 base, the J end by 2 bases, with 12 bases between. Germline lookup yields CDR1 SGHKS and CDR2 YYEKEE (reference sequence). The CDR3 DNA reads TGTGCCAGCAGCTTGAGACTGGAGACTCAAGAGACCCAGTACTTC. Translation gives CASSLRLETQETQYF.

The chain recombines TRBV7-6 with TRBJ2-3, with 13 bases identical to TRBD2. Germline CDR1 is SGHVS and CDR2 is FNYEAQ. The CDR3 totals 16 residues. The trim removed 4 bases at V and 3 bases at J, leaving 4 bases unmatched. The chain's CDR3 is CASSSKLAGGTDTQYF. The DNA for the CDR3 is TGTGCCAGCAGCTCAAAACTAGCGGGAGGGACAGATACGCAGTATTTT.

Of note for this clone: The identical CDR3 is also encoded by other nucleotide sequences in the sample. V gene TRBV27 combines with J gene TRBJ2-2; no firm D call. The CDR3 contains 12 residues. Per germline, CDR1 MNHEY and CDR2 SMNVEV (reference sequence). Trimming took 5 bases from V and 5 from J, leaving 6 bases between them. CDR3 DNA sequence: TGTGCCAGCAGTCCCCTGACCGGGGAGCTGTTTTTT. This gives the protein CASSPLTGELFF.

The chain couples TRBV11-3 to TRBJ1-1; D is unclear. The CDR3 length is 13 residues. Germline V CDR1 and CDR2: SGHNT, YENEEA. V was shortened by 1 base and J by 6 bases, with 9 bases between the two germline ends. The CDR3 region is CASSLGLNSEAFF. DNA of the CDR3: TGTGCCAGCAGCTTAGGCCTCAACTCTGAAGCTTTCTTT.

This chain uses TRBV6-6 with TRBJ1-2; tentative D call: TRBD1 (6 bases). Trimming left V 0 bases short and J 2 bases short, with 10 bases between. The CDR3 has 15 amino acids. The V gene's germline CDR1 is MNHNY and CDR2 SVGAGI (reference sequence). CDR3 region: CASSYSGGPNYGYTF. CDR3 DNA sequence: TGTGCCAGCAGTTACTCGGGGGGGCCAAACTATGGCTACACCTTC.

The J gene is TRBJ1-5, the V gene TRBV6-5; no clear D. Germline-derived CDR1 and CDR2 are MNHEY and SVGAGI. The CDR3 is made up of 15 amino acids. The ends were cut back, 6 bases at V and 0 bases at J, with 12 bases in the middle. As DNA, the CDR3 is TGTGCCAGCAGGCCCGGGAGTTATAGCAATCAGCCCCAGCATTTT. Amino acid sequence: CASRPGSYSNQPQHF.

The rearrangement links TRBV7-9 to TRBJ2-7, with TRBD1 matching over 9 bases. Unmatched junction bases numbered 3, after V lost 6 bases and J lost 6 bases. There are 12 residues in the CDR3. Germline CDR1 reads SEHNR; CDR2 reads FQNEAQ (reference sequence). The CDR3 sequence: CASSLTGGEQYF. As DNA, the CDR3 is TGTGCCAGCAGTCTGACAGGGGGCGAGCAGTACTTC.

The chain joins TRBV13 to TRBJ2-1, with 15 bases matching TRBD2. This CDR3 comprises 15 residues. Per germline, CDR1 PRHDT and CDR2 FYEKMQ (reference sequence). V gave up 4 bases and J gave up 7 bases; unmatched junction bases: 2. The CDR3 protein is CASSWGTSGRNEQFF. In DNA form, the CDR3 reads TGTGCCAGCAGCTGGGGGACTAGCGGGAGGAATGAGCAGTTCTTC.